This entry is about one T cell receptor (beta chain). Its antigen is not known. The sample is drawn from a study of OX40 agonist ivuxolimab in advanced cancers. Study-level information: Antecedent anti-PD-1, anti-PD-L1 or anti-CTLA-4 therapy was permissible, with under 50% having received some.

Using immunoSEQ multiplex PCR, the repertoire was profiled, and TCRdb retains in-frame clones only, with some absent. The data show 41,000 or so clones, with 87% seen just once and roughly 3.6% held by the top ten. The study, taken as a whole, reports: With doses of 0.1 to 3.0 mg/kg, CD4+ and CD8+ blood T cells had undergone clonal expansion by week 6.

Trimming took 1 base from V and 4 from J, leaving 18 bases between them. Germline V gives CDR1 SGHTA, CDR2 FQGNSA. The CDR3 is 17 residues long. The origin of this receptor is an adult with an advanced solid tumor such as melanoma, head and neck, liver or kidney cancer. The rearrangement uses TRBV7-2 and TRBJ2-3; tentative D call: TRBD2 (5 bases). Sequencing was performed on CD4+ or CD8+ T cells sorted from blood, taken in a trial of the OX40 agonist ivuxolimab. The CDR3 nucleotides read TGTGCCAGCAGCTTAGGGTTTTGGGAGATTTGGTCAGATACGCAGTATTTT. It specifies CASSLGFWEIWSDTQYF.